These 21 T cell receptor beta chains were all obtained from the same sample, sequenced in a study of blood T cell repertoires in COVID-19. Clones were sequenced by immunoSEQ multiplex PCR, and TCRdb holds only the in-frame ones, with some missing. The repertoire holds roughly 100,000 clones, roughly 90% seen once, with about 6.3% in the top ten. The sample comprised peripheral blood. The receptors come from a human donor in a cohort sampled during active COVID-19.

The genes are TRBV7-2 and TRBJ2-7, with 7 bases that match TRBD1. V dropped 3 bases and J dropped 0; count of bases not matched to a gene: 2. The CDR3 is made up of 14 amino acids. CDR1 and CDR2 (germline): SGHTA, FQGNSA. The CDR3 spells CASSLTGSSYEQYF. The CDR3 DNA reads TGTGCCAGCAGCTTGACAGGGAGCTCCTACGAGCAGTACTTC.

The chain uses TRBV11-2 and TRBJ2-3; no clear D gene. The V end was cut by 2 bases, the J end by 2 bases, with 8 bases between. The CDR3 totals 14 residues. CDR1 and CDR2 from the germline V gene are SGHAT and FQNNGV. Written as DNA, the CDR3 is TGTGCCAGCAGCTTAAGGAGCAACACAGATACGCAGTATTTT. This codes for CASSLRSNTDTQYF.

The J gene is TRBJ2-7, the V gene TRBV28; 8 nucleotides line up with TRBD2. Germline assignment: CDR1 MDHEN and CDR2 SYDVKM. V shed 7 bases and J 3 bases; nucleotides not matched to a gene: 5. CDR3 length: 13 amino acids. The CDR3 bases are TGTGCCAGCACTTTCGGGGGGGTCTACGAGCAGTACTTC. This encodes CASTFGGVYEQYF.

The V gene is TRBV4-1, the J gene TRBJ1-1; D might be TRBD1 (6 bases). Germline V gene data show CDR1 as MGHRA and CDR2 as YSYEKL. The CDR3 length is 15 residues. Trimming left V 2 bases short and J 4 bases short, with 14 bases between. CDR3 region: CASSQPGVAGTEAFF. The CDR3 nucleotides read TGCGCCAGCAGCCAACCAGGGGTCGCAGGCACTGAAGCTTTCTTT.

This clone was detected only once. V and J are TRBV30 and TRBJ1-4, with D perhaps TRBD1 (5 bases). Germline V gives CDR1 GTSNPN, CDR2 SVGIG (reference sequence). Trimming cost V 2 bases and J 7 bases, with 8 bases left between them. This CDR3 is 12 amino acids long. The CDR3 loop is CAWSTRVEKLFF. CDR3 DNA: TGTGCCTGGAGTACCAGGGTTGAAAAACTGTTTTTT. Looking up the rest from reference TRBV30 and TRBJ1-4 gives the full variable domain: SQTIHQWPATLVQPVGSPLSLECTVEGTSNPNLYWYRQAAGRGLQLLFYSVGIGQISSEVPQNLSASRPQDRQFILSSKKLLLSDSGFYLCAWSTRVEKLFFGSGTQLSVL.

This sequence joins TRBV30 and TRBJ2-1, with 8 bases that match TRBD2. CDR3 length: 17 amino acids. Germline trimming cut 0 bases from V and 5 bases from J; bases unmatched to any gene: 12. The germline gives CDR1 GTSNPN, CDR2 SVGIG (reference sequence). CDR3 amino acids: CAWSVHRDSGKNNEQFF. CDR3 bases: TGTGCCTGGAGTGTACATCGGGATAGCGGGAAGAACAATGAGCAGTTCTTC. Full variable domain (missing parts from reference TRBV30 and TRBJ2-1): SQTIHQWPATLVQPVGSPLSLECTVEGTSNPNLYWYRQAAGRGLQLLFYSVGIGQISSEVPQNLSASRPQDRQFILSSKKLLLSDSGFYLCAWSVHRDSGKNNEQFFGPGTRLTVL.

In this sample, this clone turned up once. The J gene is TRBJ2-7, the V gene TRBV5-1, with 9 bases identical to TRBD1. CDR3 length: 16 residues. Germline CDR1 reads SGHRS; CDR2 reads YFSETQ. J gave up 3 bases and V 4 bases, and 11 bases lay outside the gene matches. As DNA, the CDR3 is TGCGCCAGCAGCCCGAAAATAACAGGGGGCGTCTACGAGCAGTACTTC. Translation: CASSPKITGGVYEQYF.

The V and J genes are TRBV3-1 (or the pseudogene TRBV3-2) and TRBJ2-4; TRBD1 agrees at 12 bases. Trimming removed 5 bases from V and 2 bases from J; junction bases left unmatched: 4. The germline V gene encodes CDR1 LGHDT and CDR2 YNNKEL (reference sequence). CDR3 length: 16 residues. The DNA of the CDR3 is TGTGCCAGCAGCTACCGGGACAGGGGGCCCAAAAACATTCAGTACTTC. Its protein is CASSYRDRGPKNIQYF.

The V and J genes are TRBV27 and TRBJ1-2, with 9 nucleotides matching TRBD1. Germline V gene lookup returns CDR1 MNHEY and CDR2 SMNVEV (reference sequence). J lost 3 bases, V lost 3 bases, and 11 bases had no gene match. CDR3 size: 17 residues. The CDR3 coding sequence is TGTGCCAGCAGTTTCTCTCCGGGACAGGGTGCATACTATGGCTACACCTTC. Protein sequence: CASSFSPGQGAYYGYTF.

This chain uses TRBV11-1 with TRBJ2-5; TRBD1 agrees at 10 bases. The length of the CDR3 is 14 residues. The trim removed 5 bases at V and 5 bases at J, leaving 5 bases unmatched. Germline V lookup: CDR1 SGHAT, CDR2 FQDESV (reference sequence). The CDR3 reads CASSTGQGQETQYF. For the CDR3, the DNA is TGTGCCAGCAGCACGGGACAGGGGCAGGAGACCCAGTACTTC. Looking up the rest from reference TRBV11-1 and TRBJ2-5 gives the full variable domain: EAEVAQSPRYKITEKSQAVAFWCDPISGHATLYWYRQILGQGPELLVQFQDESVVDDSQLPKDRFSAERLKGVDSTLKIQPAELGDSAMYLCASSTGQGQETQYFGPGTRLLVL.

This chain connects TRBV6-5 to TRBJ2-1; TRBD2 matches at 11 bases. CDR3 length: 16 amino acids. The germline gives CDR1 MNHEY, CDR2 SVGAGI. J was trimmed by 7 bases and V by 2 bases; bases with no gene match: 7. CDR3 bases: TGTGCCAGCAGTTACGGCCTAGCGGGAGGTATGAATGAGCAGTTCTTC. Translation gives CASSYGLAGGMNEQFF.

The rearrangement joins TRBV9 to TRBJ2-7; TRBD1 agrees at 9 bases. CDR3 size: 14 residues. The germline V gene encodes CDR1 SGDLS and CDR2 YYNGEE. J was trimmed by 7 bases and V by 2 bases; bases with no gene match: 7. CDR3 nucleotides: TGTGCCAGCAGCGTTACAGGGGGCGCATGGGAGCAGTACTTC. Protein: CASSVTGGAWEQYF.

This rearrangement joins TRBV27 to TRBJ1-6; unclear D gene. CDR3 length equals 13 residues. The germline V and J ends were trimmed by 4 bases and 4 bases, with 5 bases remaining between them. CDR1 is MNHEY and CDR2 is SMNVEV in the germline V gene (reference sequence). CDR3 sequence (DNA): TGTGCCAGCAGTTACCAGTATAATTCACCCCTCCACTTT. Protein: CASSYQYNSPLHF.

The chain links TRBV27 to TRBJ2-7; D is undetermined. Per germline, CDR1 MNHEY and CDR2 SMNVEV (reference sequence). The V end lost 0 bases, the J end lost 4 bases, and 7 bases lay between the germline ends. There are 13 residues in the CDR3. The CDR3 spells CASSLSVGYEQYF. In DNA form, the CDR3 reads TGTGCCAGCAGTTTATCGGTCGGGTACGAGCAGTACTTC.

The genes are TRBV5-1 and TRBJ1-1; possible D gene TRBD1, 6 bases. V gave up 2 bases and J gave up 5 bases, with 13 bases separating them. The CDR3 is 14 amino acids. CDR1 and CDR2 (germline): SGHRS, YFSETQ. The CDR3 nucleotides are TGCGCCAGCAGCTTCCTGCTGGACAGTACTGAAGCTTTCTTT. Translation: CASSFLLDSTEAFF.

CDR3 nucleotides: TGTGCCAGCAGTTACACTGGGGCTAGCGGTGAAGGGACCCAGTACTTC. Its protein product is CASSYTGASGEGTQYF. This chain uses TRBV6-5 with TRBJ2-5, with TRBD2 matching 7 bases. CDR3 length: 16 amino acids. V lost 2 bases to trimming and J lost 7 bases; unmatched junction nucleotides: 13. The V gene's germline CDR1 is MNHEY and CDR2 SVGAGI.

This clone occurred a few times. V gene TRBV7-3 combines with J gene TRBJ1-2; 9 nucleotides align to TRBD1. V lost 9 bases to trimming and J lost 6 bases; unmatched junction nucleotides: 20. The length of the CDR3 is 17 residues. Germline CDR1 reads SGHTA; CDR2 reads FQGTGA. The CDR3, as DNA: TGTGCCAGGTACAGACAGGGGGAAGTTAATAGTATGCATGGCTACACCTTC. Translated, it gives CARYRQGEVNSMHGYTF.

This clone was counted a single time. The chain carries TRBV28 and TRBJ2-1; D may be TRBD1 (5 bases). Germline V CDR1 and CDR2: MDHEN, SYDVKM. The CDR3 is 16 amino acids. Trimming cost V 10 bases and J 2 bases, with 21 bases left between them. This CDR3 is CATKRGRREPYNEQFF. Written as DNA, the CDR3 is TGTGCCACCAAAAGGGGAAGACGAGAGCCCTACAATGAGCAGTTCTTC.

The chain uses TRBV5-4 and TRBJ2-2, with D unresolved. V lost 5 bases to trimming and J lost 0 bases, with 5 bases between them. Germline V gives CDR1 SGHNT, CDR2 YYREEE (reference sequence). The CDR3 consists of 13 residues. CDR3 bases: TGTGCCAGCAGGAACACGAACACCGGGGAGCTGTTTTTT. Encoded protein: CASRNTNTGELFF.

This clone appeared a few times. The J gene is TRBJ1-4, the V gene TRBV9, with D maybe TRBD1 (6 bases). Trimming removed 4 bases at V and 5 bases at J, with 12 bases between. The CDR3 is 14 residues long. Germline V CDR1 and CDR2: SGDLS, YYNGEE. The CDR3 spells CASSFGTQNEKLFF. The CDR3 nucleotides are TGTGCCAGCAGCTTCGGGACACAGAATGAAAAACTGTTTTTT.

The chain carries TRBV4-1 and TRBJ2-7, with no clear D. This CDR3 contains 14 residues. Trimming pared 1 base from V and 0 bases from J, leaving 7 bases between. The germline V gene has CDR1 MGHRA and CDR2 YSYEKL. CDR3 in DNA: TGCGCCAGCAGCCAAGCGGTACGCTCCTACGAGCAGTACTTC. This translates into CASSQAVRSYEQYF.